The clone carrying this T cell receptor beta chain occurred many times. This record comes from a study of CD8+CD57+ T cells in acquired aplastic anemia. Whoever was chosen for sequencing had shown CD8+CD57+ cell expansion by flow cytometry. Genomic DNA provided the template from which TCR beta VDJ and CDR3 profiles were obtained. Using its own MiXCR run on the reads, TCRdb lists one record per CDR3 protein. The sample holds under 250,000 distinct CDR3 sequences; around 45% are singletons and the top ten take 7% to 10%. The V gene's germline CDR1 is SGHRS and CDR2 YFSETQ. CDR3 length: 15 residues. V lost 2 bases to trimming and J lost 2 bases, with 14 bases between them.

Sequencing was carried out using sorted CD4+, CD8+, or CD8+CD57+ T cells (not recorded which) from PBMCs. The rearrangement uses TRBV5-1 and TRBJ2-7, with no clear D. The origin of this receptor is a human donor with aplastic anemia. As DNA, the CDR3 is TGCGCCAGCAGCTTCCCCGAAGGCCCAACCTACGAGCAGTACTTC. Protein product: CASSFPEGPTYEQYF.